The present TCR beta chain was sequenced within a study of cytomegalovirus exposure and HLA in healthy donors (dated by TCRdb to 2015 to 2018). For the study in its entirety: In an earlier analysis of approximately 500 of the donors, around 300 Gb of sequence data and 117 million unique TCR beta sequences from roughly 180 million T cells were reported. An early release that covered roughly 600 HLA-typed donors contained 250 to 350 gigabases of sequencing data and tens of millions of unique TCR sequences. Among the approximately 400 genotyped donors, approximately 82% belonged to the genetic ancestry cluster associated with self-reported Caucasian donors. The study was designed to test whether signatures of past pathogen exposure could be identified by cataloging public T cell receptors. Using immunosequencing, the study profiled T cell repertoires from fewer than 700 subjects and related those repertoires to cytomegalovirus serostatus. In addition to the first cohort of about 650 subjects, a separate validation cohort of approximately 120 different subjects was used. To predict cytomegalovirus infection status, the study brought together high-throughput TCR immunosequencing, statistical association of individual TCRs with disease status, and machine learning. A later analysis re-analyzed previously published TCR beta repertoires from 660 or so donors and added high-resolution HLA genotyping to study TCR occurrence patterns. Rather than using new phenotypic data, the later analysis identified candidate immune exposures from TCR beta sequences and from how often those sequences occurred across donors. An earlier analysis of 450 to 750 of the donors used high-throughput TCR beta sequencing to judge whether each TCR beta V gene segment behaved as functional or pseudogenic. Donor age, sex, ethnicity and CMV serostatus were collected together with the repertoire data. A later genetic analysis used genome-wide SNP genotypes for about 65% of the 666 donors, treating that subset as a discovery cohort. All discovery cohort repertoires had been generated using a single sequencing platform. Class I and class II HLA loci were covered by the typing at four-digit resolution. Typing coverage varied by locus: roughly 629-630 donors for A, B, C, DRB1 and DQB1; roughly 560 for DQA1; approximately 610 for DPA1; more than 450 for DPB1. A handful of DR-DQ haplotypes were handled as single units for association and clustering because linkage in the cohort was strong. Among 300 to 500 genotyped donors of the cohort, an average of approximately 240,000 unique TCR beta nucleotide sequences was sequenced per donor, of which 15% to 20% were non-productive. Beyond this particular receptor, the publication reports: CMV serostatus was the only immune exposure information available for the cohort. In this cohort, only TCR beta chains were sequenced, and detectable features were limited by the absence of alpha or paired-chain data. Linkage disequilibrium might explain the correlated functional status among segregating V segments, but an unknown experimental factor could not be excluded. According to a later analysis, most CMV-associated TCR beta chains appeared to be HLA-restricted, and the HLA associations seemed to be driven largely by CMV exposure. In a later analysis, several top co-occurrence clusters were reported to appear linked to parvovirus B19, influenza, CMV and Epstein-Barr virus. Presence/absence analyses assumed roughly uniform sequencing depth across donors, an assumption that may not hold. Compared with the approximately 720-donor mean, donors in an Asian-associated ancestry cluster had fewer N-insertions in productive TCRs, according to a later genetic analysis. In a later analysis, the rate of TCR association differed among HLA loci, with DRB1 alleles having the most associated TCRs and HLA-C alleles having the fewest. In a later analysis, HLA-associated TCR beta chains were found to be more clonally expanded and to have lower generation probabilities than equally common non-associated chains. The sequencing pipeline was judged likely to have produced a cluster of highly shared sequence variants as a technical artifact. According to the authors, the approach could potentially be generalized to other disease states and immunological phenotypes. When HLA alleles, especially DR and DQ, strongly co-occurred, attributing TCR associations to individual alleles was difficult. HLA typing was unavailable for some donors at each locus, so association tests used only the typed subset. At a false discovery rate of 0.05, a later analysis linked fewer than 20,000 TCR beta sequences to specific HLA alleles. In an earlier analysis of 587 of the donors, most TCR beta V segments appeared in productive rearrangements about 87% or about 30% of the time, broadly matching IMGT annotations. The study listed 150 to 200 TCR beta chains as associated with cytomegalovirus. Because the 87-base-pair reads could not distinguish some IMGT-functional V segments, including TRBV6-2 and TRBV6-3, those segments were excluded. An association between a missense DCLRE1C variant and V-gene and J-gene trimming of TCR beta chains was found in a later genetic analysis and replicated in an independent cohort. Cytomegalovirus status was reported to be diagnosed by the classifier with high specificity and sensitivity in both the original and validation cohorts. A further reported finding was that TCR beta sequences accurately predicted the HLA-A and HLA-B alleles for most subjects in the first cohort. In vitro tests confirmed that a few of the cytomegalovirus-associated TCR beta chains recognize cytomegalovirus antigens. Because counts were too low, about 18 rarely observed V segments, including chromosome 9 orphons, were left out of the earlier analysis of 587 of the donors. Most TCR sequences were seen in very few donors, while some public TCRs were found in many individuals.

Inclusive of the bounding cysteine and phenylalanine, the CDR3 is 16 residues long. Kept here is only the CDR3 DNA, which spans 48 bases and is read in frame from base 1. For this chain, trimming is 5 bases at the V end and 5 bases at the J end, and the number of junction bases without a gene match is 12. CDR1 MNHEY and CDR2 SMNVEV are derived from the germline V gene (reference sequence). Regarding this clone: Its antigen is unknown. Base qualities are not provided; no much larger clone lies one nucleotide away.

Library generation was performed with the immunoSEQ multiplex PCR assay. For the multiplex PCR, a mixture combining 60 forward primers for TCR Vbeta segments and 13 reverse primers for TCR Jbeta segments was used. The CDR3 region of rearranged TCR beta genes was amplified from genomic DNA by a multiplex PCR assay. The amplified TCR beta libraries were sequenced on the Illumina HiSeq System as 87-base-pair reads. The original pipeline was this. Across the 500 to 700 repertoires, a later analysis counted roughly 77 million unique TCR beta chains, around 11 million of which were shared by at least two donors. Raw reads were error-corrected and collapsed into unique sequences by a nearest-neighbor algorithm in which closely related sequences were merged to remove PCR and sequencing errors. V, D and J gene segments were assigned by aligning CDR3 sequences to IMGT reference sequences. Each retained sequence needed at least a six-nucleotide match to both a V gene segment and a J gene segment. A rearrangement counted as productive if the CDR3 had no stop codons and remained in frame with V and J, and every other rearrangement counted as non-productive. Following IMGT convention, CDR3 was defined as the stretch from the second conserved V-encoded cysteine to the conserved J-encoded phenylalanine. The earlier analysis of fewer than 700 of the donors excluded sequences that lacked an unambiguous match to a single V gene segment. An earlier analysis of 500 to 700 of the donors classified V segments as functional when productive rearrangements were above 56.7% and as segregating when the standard deviation between donors was above 5%. A statistical classification framework was built for diagnosing cytomegalovirus status from the catalog of TCR beta chain sequences. In a later analysis, V and J genes were assigned by comparing TCR nucleotide sequences against IMGT/GENE-DB human TR gene sequences. Using the TCRdist pipeline, a later analysis assigned CDR3 sequences along with most-parsimonious VDJ recombination scenarios. In a later analysis, each TCR beta chain was defined by its CDR3 amino acid sequence together with its V-gene family, and reads lacking a unique V-gene family were excluded. As a way to deal with suspected cross-contamination and a sequencing artifact, a later analysis dropped approximately 590 nucleotide sequences that were highly shared and had low generation probability. For each public chain, a later analysis derived a clonal expansion index from normalized ranks of inferred template counts within each repertoire. A later analysis computed generation probabilities with a VDJ recombination model fitted to out-of-frame rearrangements, and checked the results against IGoR. A later analysis scored TCR-TCR, TCR-HLA and TCR-CMV co-occurrence with hypergeometric tests, applying a repertoire-size bias correction to TCR pairs. In a later analysis, false discovery rates were estimated by permuting HLA or CMV assignments 20 times. A later analysis grouped co-occurring TCRs with DBSCAN, adding TCRdist sequence similarity when clustering within HLA-allele-positive subsets. Repertoires with fewer than 30,000 or more than 120,000 public chains were left out of co-occurrence clustering, as were four to six repertoires with anomalous nucleotide sharing. This is the immuneACCESS table as TCRdb keeps it, with only in-frame sequences that have V and J called. A part of the clones is gone; compared with another copy, unresolved V genes explain less than half, and the rest is unexplained. That table furnishes V, J and clone size, whereas the DNA furnished D and trimming. This sample gives 99,000 or so clones in total; 78% of them show up just once. The top ten clonotypes cover 1.5% to 2% of the sample.

The cohort consisted of some 730 healthy bone marrow donors. At the time of sampling, every cohort member was nominally healthy, though immune exposures that went unrecorded were likely present. The donor was CMV seronegative and belonged to the group of 352 seronegative cohort members. Every donor gave a peripheral blood sample, and the peripheral blood mononuclear cells from that sample were used for TCR beta sequencing. Genomic DNA was extracted from the blood cell samples with the Qiagen DNeasy Blood Extraction Kit. The V and J genes are TRBV27 and TRBJ2-1, and TRBD1 aligns with 7 junction nucleotides. Sequencing was done on a sample of PBMCs. The TCR comes from a woman in her forties in good health and CMV-seronegative. DNA sequence: TGTGCCAGCAGTCCAGGACAGGCCGTAGCCGACAATGAGCAGTTCTTC. Translated, it gives CASSPGQAVADNEQFF.